Presented here are 11 T cell receptor beta chains from one specimen sequenced in a study of human T cells and chemical hapten exposure. The total RNA was obtained from whole blood that was not fractionated. Each CDR3 protein is one row after TCRdb ran MiXCR on the 5' RACE reads. The data hold approximately 140,000 distinct CDR3 sequences, with approximately 4% observed a single time. The source of these receptors is a female donor in good health.

The sample holds many counts of this clonotype. The chain links TRBV20-1 to TRBJ2-2, with 12 bases lining up with TRBD2. CDR3 length equals 14 residues. The V gene's germline CDR1 is DFQATT and CDR2 SNEGSKA (reference sequence). The ends lost 7 bases at V and 4 bases at J; junction bases unmatched: 4. The chain's CDR3 is CSVTSGGRTGELFF. CDR3 coding DNA: TGCAGTGTCACTAGCGGGGGGCGCACCGGGGAGCTGTTTTTT.

This clonotype was recorded many times. The chain recombines TRBV3-1 with TRBJ2-7, with D possibly being TRBD1 (5 bases). V dropped 7 bases and J dropped 6 bases, with 19 bases sitting between them. Germline loops: CDR1 LGHDT, CDR2 YNNKEL (reference sequence). This CDR3 contains 14 residues. The CDR3: CASTPRMAGPEQYF. The DNA for the CDR3 is TGTGCCAGCACCCCGAGGATGGCAGGGCCCGAGCAGTACTTC.

The rearrangement joins TRBV6-2 or TRBV6-3 to TRBJ1-2; D not resolved. This CDR3 is built from 12 residues. Germline V gene data show CDR1 as MNHEY and CDR2 as SVGEGT. The ends were cut back, 7 bases at V and 1 base at J, with 7 bases in the middle. The chain's CDR3 is CASNRYNYGYTF. The CDR3 DNA follows: TGTGCCAGCAACCGCTATAACTATGGCTACACCTTC.

This clonotype occurred a few times. This chain joins TRBV15 and TRBJ2-5, with 10 bases fitting TRBD1. Germline assignment: CDR1 LNHNV and CDR2 YYDKDF (reference sequence). This CDR3 contains 16 residues. V shed 2 bases, J shed 4 bases, and the junction held 7 bases outside the gene matches. CDR3 DNA: TGTGCCACCAGCAGAACCTGGGACAGGGGTTTAGAGACCCAGTACTTC. Translated, it gives CATSRTWDRGLETQYF. Complete variable domain (other parts from reference TRBV15 and TRBJ2-5): DAMVIQNPRYQVTQFGKPVTLSCSQTLNHNVMYWYQQKSSQAPKLLFHYYDKDFNNEADTPDNFQSRRPNTSFCFLDIRSPGLGDTAMYLCATSRTWDRGLETQYFGPGTRLLVL.

This clonotype occurred many times. An end of the junction does not agree with germline; a read error may underlie this. The genes are TRBV18 and TRBJ1-1; 12 bases fit TRBD1. The germline CDR1 and CDR2 sequences are KGHSH and LQKENI. The CDR3 is 16 amino acids. CDR3 loop: CASSAPGQGAIAEAFF. The CDR3 DNA reads as TGTGCCAGCTCAGCACCGGGACAGGGGGCGATCGCTGAAGCTTTCTTT. The variable domain in full, with the rest retrieved from reference TRBV18 and TRBJ1-1, is NAGVMQNPRHLVRRRGQEARLRCSPMKGHSHVYWYRQLPEEGLKFMVYLQKENIIDESGMPKERFSAEFPKEGPSILRIQQVVRGDSAAYFCASSAPGQGAIAEAFFGQGTRLTVV.

The V and J genes are TRBV5-1 and TRBJ2-4; D is possibly TRBD2 (5 bases). In germline, CDR1 is SGHRS, CDR2 YFSETQ. The CDR3 is 19 residues long. V lost 0 bases, J lost 0 bases, and 19 bases lay in between. The CDR3 coding sequence is TGCGCCAGCAGCTTGGGGCCTAGGACTGAAAACTTAGCCAAAAACATTCAGTACTTC. Translated: CASSLGPRTENLAKNIQYF. Full variable domain (remainder filled in from reference TRBV5-1 and TRBJ2-4): KAGVTQTPRYLIKTRGQQVTLSCSPISGHRSVSWYQQTPGQGLQFLFEYFSETQRNKGNFPGRFSGRQFSNSRSEMNVSTLELGDSALYLCASSLGPRTENLAKNIQYFGAGTRLSVL.

This clonotype was seen at least ten times. One end of the junction varies from germline; a read error may be responsible. The chain carries TRBV9 and TRBJ1-3; D not certain. The CDR3 contains 13 residues. Germline CDR1 is SGDLS and CDR2 is YYNGEE. The CDR3 reads CASSLRATESRHF. CDR3 nucleotides: TGTGCCAGCAGCCTCCGGGCCACAGAGTCTAGGCATTTT.

There are many counts of this clonotype. This chain joins TRBV10-3 and TRBJ2-1; 10 bases match TRBD2. Germline V lookup: CDR1 ENHRY, CDR2 SYGVKD. This CDR3 has 17 amino acids. J lost 5 bases, V lost 2 bases, and 9 bases had no gene match. The CDR3 reads CAISEPPGLADHNEQFF. CDR3 sequence (DNA): TGTGCCATCAGTGAGCCACCCGGACTAGCGGACCACAATGAGCAGTTCTTC.

This clonotype was seen repeatedly, ten times or more. J is TRBJ2-3 and V is TRBV4-3; possible D gene TRBD1, 6 bases. Trimming took 2 bases from V and 2 from J, leaving 14 bases between them. This CDR3 has 16 amino acids. The germline V gene encodes CDR1 LGHNA and CDR2 YSLEER. The CDR3 sequence is CASSQLQGVYTDTQYF. As DNA, the CDR3 is TGCGCCAGCAGCCAACTACAGGGAGTTTACACAGATACGCAGTATTTT.

This clonotype was observed at least ten times. The chain uses TRBV12-3 or TRBV12-4 and TRBJ2-7; maybe TRBD1 (5 bases). The CDR3 consists of 14 residues. V dropped 4 bases and J dropped 5 bases, with 15 bases sitting between them. CDR3 coding DNA: TGTGCCAGCAGTTACCCCGGCAGGGTAGACGAGCAGTACTTC. It specifies CASSYPGRVDEQYF.

This clonotype was recorded many times. The chain combines TRBV6-5 with TRBJ1-1, with D maybe TRBD1 (5 bases). Per germline, CDR1 MNHEY and CDR2 SVGAGI. Trimming removed 7 bases from V and 5 bases from J, with 17 bases in between. This CDR3 comprises 14 residues. CDR3 protein: CASNSWGWGTEAFF. The DNA for the CDR3 is TGTGCCAGCAACAGCTGGGGGTGGGGAACTGAAGCTTTCTTT.